This T cell receptor beta chain derives from a study of identical twins. TCRdb reanalysed the 5' RACE reads using MiXCR and keeps one entry per CDR3 protein. This sample has roughly 720,000 distinct CDR3 sequences, with 15% to 20% found just once. Germline CDR1 is SGHRS and CDR2 is YFSETQ. There are 16 residues in the CDR3. The V gene end was trimmed by 4 bases and the J gene end by 2 bases; junction bases not matched to a gene: 8. These data were also filed under a second study, of T cells expressing NK-cell markers.

The sample consisted of PBMCs. This chain uses TRBV5-1 with TRBJ2-3; 9 bases line up with TRBD2. This sequence originates from a woman aged 18-30 years in good health. This CDR3 reads CASSLPSGGSTDTQYF. The CDR3 nucleotides are TGCGCCAGCAGCCTTCCGAGCGGGGGGTCCACAGATACGCAGTATTTT.